This T cell receptor (beta chain) was found in a study of OX40 agonist ivuxolimab in advanced cancers. Broader study findings: At doses 0.1 to 3.0 mg/kg, CD4+ and CD8+ clones expanded. Which antigen the expanded peripheral T cells recognized is unknown. Relative to CD4+, CD8+ T cells held more expanded clones on average.

TCRdb keeps only in-frame clones here, not all; method: immunoSEQ multiplex PCR. The sample has more than 80,000 clones, roughly 94% seen once; the top ten hold about 2.6%. Germline CDR1 reads SGHNT; CDR2 reads YYREEE (reference sequence). Trimming cost V 0 bases and J 9 bases, with 10 bases left between them. The length of the CDR3 is 14 residues. Regarding this clone: Its antigen is not identified.

This rearrangement joins TRBV5-4 to TRBJ1-6, with a tentative D call TRBD1 (5 bases). The clonotype comes from an adult with an advanced solid tumor such as melanoma, head and neck, liver or kidney cancer. The sequences come from CD4+ or CD8+ T cells sorted from blood, collected in a trial of the OX40 agonist ivuxolimab. The CDR3 sequence is CASSLERDASPLHF. CDR3 in DNA: TGTGCCAGCAGCTTGGAAAGGGACGCTTCACCCCTCCACTTT. The full variable domain, completed using reference TRBV5-4 and TRBJ1-6, is ETGVTQSPTHLIKTRGQQVTLRCSSQSGHNTVSWYQQALGQGPQFIFQYYREEENGRGNFPPRFSGLQFPNYSSELNVNALELDDSALYLCASSLERDASPLHFGNGTRLTVT.